This T cell receptor (beta chain) was obtained from a study of blood T cell repertoires in COVID-19. Sequencing used immunoSEQ multiplex PCR; TCRdb keeps in-frame clones, though not all of them. The data hold fewer than 200,000 clones, with around 82% observed a single time. This clone was recorded only once. The CDR3 contains 15 residues. Trimming left V 1 base short and J 7 bases short, with 11 bases between. Germline CDR1 reads LGHDT; CDR2 reads YNNKEL (reference sequence). The sequenced sample was PBMCs or T cells enriched from blood (not recorded which). The TCR was taken from a woman in her sixties with acute COVID-19. This chain uses TRBV3-1 (or the pseudogene TRBV3-2) with TRBJ1-6; perhaps TRBD1 as D (6 bases). As DNA, the CDR3 is TGTGCCAGCAGCCAAGCGGCGCAGGGGAATTCACCCCTCCACTTT. This codes for CASSQAAQGNSPLHF.